A single sample is the source of the 14 T cell receptor beta chains below, sequenced in a study of T cells in Graves' hyperthyroidism and ophthalmopathy (dated by TCRdb to between 2019 and 2020). Libraries were made using multiplex PCR. The instrument was an Illumina HiSeq 2000. The TCR beta CDR3 regions were amplified from the RNA transcripts. The first round of RT-PCR for the TCR CDR3 was performed with the HTBI primer set and the Qiagen OneStep RT-PCR kit. TCRdb trimmed public reads at Q25 via fastp, called clones via MiXCR and kept in-frame beta chains. Entries that share a CDR3 protein sequence are merged under the most common genes and DNA. Across this sample there are over 400,000 distinct CDR3 sequences, with approximately 23% seen only once. Of the sample, about 49% falls within the top ten clones. Sequenced material: blood. The receptors here all came from a woman in her 70s with Graves' ophthalmopathy.

This clonotype has only a few counts. The genes are TRBV10-3 and TRBJ2-2; either TRBD1 or TRBD2 may supply D (5 bases each). The CDR3 spans 16 residues. Germline V gives CDR1 ENHRY, CDR2 SYGVKD. Trimming removed 8 bases at V and 0 bases at J, with 16 bases between. The CDR3 loop is CAISPSGTANTGELFF. The CDR3 DNA follows: TGTGCCATCTCACCTTCCGGGACGGCGAACACCGGGGAGCTGTTTTTT.

This clonotype was seen a handful of times. The V gene is TRBV7-3, the J gene TRBJ2-1; D is perhaps TRBD1 or TRBD2 (5 bases each). CDR1 and CDR2 from the germline V gene are SGHTA and FQGTGA. The CDR3 spans 16 residues. The V and J ends lost 1 base and 0 bases respectively, with 10 bases between them. CDR3 bases: TGTGCCAGCAGCTTAAGGGACCAGAGCTCCTACAATGAGCAGTTCTTC. It translates to CASSLRDQSSYNEQFF.

This sequence joins TRBV12-3 or TRBV12-4 and TRBJ1-5; maybe TRBD1 (5 bases). The CDR3 is made up of 12 amino acids. Trimming removed 6 bases from V and 11 bases from J, with 14 bases in between. DNA for the CDR3: TGTGCCAGCAGCCCTCAGGGAAGGGCCCAGCATTTT. Its protein product is CASSPQGRAQHF.

The chain combines TRBV11-1 with TRBJ2-5, with 7 bases fitting TRBD2. CDR1 and CDR2 (germline): SGHAT, FQDESV (reference sequence). Trimming cost V 1 base and J 5 bases; bases outside gene matches: 7. CDR3 length equals 15 residues. CDR3: CASSLGSSGGETQYF. In nucleotides, the CDR3 is TGTGCCAGCAGCTTAGGGTCTAGCGGTGGTGAGACCCAGTACTTC.

The chain joins TRBV5-5 to TRBJ2-7; 12 nucleotides match TRBD2. Germline CDR1 reads SGHKS; CDR2 reads YYEKEE (reference sequence). This CDR3 region has 16 residues. Unmatched junction bases numbered 6, after V lost 0 bases and J lost 5 bases. CDR3 in DNA: TGTGCCAGCAGCTTGGTCCTAGCGGGAGGGTCCCACGAGCAGTACTTC. Protein: CASSLVLAGGSHEQYF.

This chain links TRBV30 with TRBJ1-5; 11 bases map to TRBD1. With V trimmed by 3 bases and J by 5 bases, 6 bases remained unmatched. Germline loops: CDR1 GTSNPN, CDR2 SVGIG (reference sequence). This CDR3 has 15 residues. CDR3 amino acids: CAWSAGQGDYQPQHF. The CDR3 DNA follows: TGTGCCTGGAGCGCGGGACAGGGGGATTATCAGCCCCAGCATTTT.

The chain has TRBV7-3 and TRBJ2-3; maybe TRBD1 (6 bases). V was shortened by 4 bases and J by 4 bases, with 24 bases between the two germline ends. From germline, CDR1 is SGHTA and CDR2 FQGTGA. The length of the CDR3 is 18 residues. CDR3 region: CASSWGRLPRGMPDTQYF. The CDR3 DNA sequence: TGTGCCAGCAGCTGGGGGCGGCTTCCTCGGGGTATGCCAGATACGCAGTATTTT.

The J gene is TRBJ1-5, the V gene TRBV5-6, with a possible D match to TRBD1 (5 bases). V shed 0 bases and J shed 4 bases, with 8 bases lying between them. The germline CDR1 and CDR2 sequences are SGHDT and YYEEEE. This CDR3 contains 14 residues. The CDR3 bases are TGTGCCAGCAGCTTGGGACAGAGAAATCAGCCCCAGCATTTT. It translates to CASSLGQRNQPQHF.

This clonotype was seen more than once but under ten times. The chain employs TRBV30 and TRBJ2-1; 9 bases line up with TRBD1. Germline CDR1 reads GTSNPN; CDR2 reads SVGIG (reference sequence). The V and J ends lost 2 bases and 6 bases, in that order; junction bases with no gene match: 2. The CDR3 contains 13 residues. The CDR3 spells CAWSSTGGNEQFF. The CDR3 region has the DNA TGTGCCTGGAGTTCGACAGGGGGCAATGAGCAGTTCTTC.

This clonotype was observed at least ten times. V is TRBV28 and J is TRBJ1-4; TRBD1 agrees at 9 bases. The junction had 11 bases not matched to a gene; V was cut back by 5 bases and J by 10 bases. Germline loops: CDR1 MDHEN, CDR2 SYDVKM. This CDR3 spans 15 amino acids. In DNA, the CDR3 is TGTGCCAGCAGTCAATATCCGGGACAGGGAGGAAAACTGTTTTTT. This encodes CASSQYPGQGGKLFF.

The chain recombines TRBV3-1 with TRBJ2-7; no firm D call. Trimming pared 3 bases from V and 2 bases from J, leaving 8 bases between. The germline CDR1 and CDR2 sequences are LGHDT and YNNKEL (reference sequence). This CDR3 comprises 13 residues. DNA of the CDR3: TGTGCCAGCAGCCACGCAGGCACCTACGAGCAGTACTTC. This codes for CASSHAGTYEQYF.

About this clonotype itself: This sequence may be a read error, since a much larger clone differs from it by one base. V and J are TRBV2 and TRBJ1-2; perhaps TRBD1 as D (5 bases). Germline V gene data show CDR1 as SNHLY and CDR2 as FYNNEI. The CDR3 runs to 15 residues. The CDR3 nucleotides read TGTGCCAGCGGTGATGGGGGTAGGGTTAACTATGGCTACACCTTC. The encoded protein is CASGDGGRVNYGYTF.

This clonotype showed up just a few times. The chain links TRBV7-2 to TRBJ2-7; tentative D call: TRBD2 (5 bases). The CDR3 has 13 amino acids. Between the trimmed V and J ends, which lost 5 bases and 3 bases, there was a span of 11 bases. CDR1 is SGHTA, CDR2 FQGNSA, per germline. Here the CDR3 reads CASSRGAVYEQYF. The CDR3 DNA sequence: TGTGCCAGCAGCCGGGGAGCCGTCTACGAGCAGTACTTC. The full variable domain, with the rest looked up from reference TRBV7-2 and TRBJ2-7, is GAGVSQSPSNKVTEKGKDVELRCDPISGHTALYWYRQSLGQGLEFLIYFQGNSAPDKSGLPSDRFSAERTGGSVSTLTIQRTQQEDSAVYLCASSRGAVYEQYFGPGTRLTVT.

This clonotype was seen a handful of times. V gene TRBV9 combines with J gene TRBJ2-6, with D uncertain. Per germline, CDR1 SGDLS and CDR2 YYNGEE. With 0 bases removed from V and 9 bases from J, the gap between germline ends came to 4 bases. CDR3 length: 12 amino acids. The CDR3 is CASSVGYNVLTF. The CDR3 DNA follows: TGTGCCAGCAGCGTAGGCTACAACGTCCTGACTTTC. The full variable domain, in which reference TRBV9 and TRBJ2-6 provide the parts outside the CDR3, is DSGVTQTPKHLITATGQRVTLRCSPRSGDLSVYWYQQSLDQGLQFLIQYYNGEERAKGNILERFSAQQFPDLHSELNLSSLELGDSALYFCASSVGYNVLTFGAGSRLTVL.